A selection of T cell receptor beta chains follows, all from one sample in a study of cytomegalovirus exposure and HLA in healthy donors. Here immunoSEQ multiplex PCR was the method, and the copy in TCRdb shows in-frame clones only, minus some. Altogether about 220,000 clones are present, under 95% being singletons, with the ten largest covering approximately 1%. Sequenced: PBMCs. These receptors originate from a woman between 18 and 29 years old in good health and CMV-seronegative. Both conserved end residues are part of each CDR3. The D gene is left open where the match is weak. Some rows have no size entry. The others give once, few or many, or a class for an expanded clone.

d_call	v_call	cdr3_length	clone_size	j_call	cdr3_aa	cdr3_nt
-	TRBV18	13	-	TRBJ2-7	CASSPGLSYEQYF	TGTGCCAGCTCACCAGGGCTATCCTACGAGCAGTACTTC
-	TRBV25-1	14	-	TRBJ1-5	CASSDSRLNQPQHF	TGTGCCAGCAGTGACAGCAGACTCAATCAGCCCCAGCATTTT
-	TRBV7-9	14	-	TRBJ1-1	CASSLVGVNTEAFF	TGTGCCAGCAGCTTAGTAGGGGTGAACACTGAAGCTTTCTTT
-	TRBV7-9	10	-	TRBJ1-1	CASSADEAFF	TGTGCCAGCAGCGCAGATGAAGCTTTCTTT
-	TRBV7-6	15	-	TRBJ2-1	CASSFRGALYDEQFF	TGTGCCAGCAGCTTCCGGGGGGCTCTTTACGATGAGCAGTTCTTC
TRBD2	TRBV5-4	16	-	TRBJ2-5	CASSTRLAGGQETQYF	TGTGCCAGCAGCACCCGACTAGCGGGAGGACAAGAGACCCAGTACTTC
-	TRBV30	13	-	TRBJ1-1	CAWSDGRVSEAFF	TGTGCCTGGAGCGATGGGCGCGTGTCTGAAGCTTTCTTT
TRBD2	TRBV27	18	once	TRBJ2-5	CASSLSPGPSGRAREQYF	TGTGCCAGCAGTTTATCGCCCGGCCCTAGCGGGAGGGCTCGGGAGCAGTACTTC
-	TRBV27	16	-	TRBJ2-6	CASSSLPGSGANVLTF	TGTGCCAGCAGTTCTTTACCGGGCTCTGGGGCCAACGTCCTGACTTTC
-	TRBV29-1	10	few	TRBJ2-2	CSVGGGELFF	TGCAGCGTTGGCGGAGGGGAGCTGTTTTTT
-	TRBV5-1	12	-	TRBJ2-4	CASSVGADIQYF	TGCGCCAGCAGCGTGGGGGCCGACATTCAGTACTTC
TRBD1	TRBV27	15	-	TRBJ2-5	CASSLSGQGFETQYF	TGTGCCAGCAGTTTATCGGGACAGGGGTTCGAGACCCAGTACTTC
TRBD1	TRBV19	14	-	TRBJ1-2	CASRRSGGGDGYTF	TGTGCCAGTAGGAGGTCGGGAGGGGGCGATGGCTACACCTTC
TRBD1	TRBV5-1	14	-	TRBJ1-1	CASSSGQGVTEAFF	TGCGCCAGCAGCTCTGGACAGGGGGTCACTGAAGCTTTCTTT
TRBD1	TRBV7-9	16	-	TRBJ1-2	CASSLQGARLGYGYTF	TGTGCCAGCAGCTTACAGGGGGCTAGATTGGGCTATGGCTACACCTTC
-	TRBV9	13	-	TRBJ2-1	CASTARDHNEQFF	TGTGCCAGCACTGCTAGAGACCACAATGAGCAGTTCTTC
-	TRBV11-2	15	-	TRBJ2-7	CASSFSQGTIYEQYF	TGTGCCAGCAGTTTTAGTCAGGGGACCATATACGAGCAGTACTTC
-	TRBV12-5	13	-	TRBJ2-4	CASGPMVNGLQYF	TGTGCTAGTGGTCCCATGGTGAACGGTCTTCAGTACTTC
-	TRBV9	14	-	TRBJ2-1	CASSVEGAGDEQFF	TGTGCCAGCAGCGTGGAGGGAGCGGGTGATGAGCAGTTCTTC
-	TRBV15	14	-	TRBJ1-5	CATSRDRNNQPQHF	TGTGCCACCAGCAGAGACAGAAACAATCAGCCCCAGCATTTT
-	TRBV27	14	-	TRBJ1-2	CASRPTGVHYGYTF	TGTGCCAGCAGACCGACAGGAGTCCACTATGGCTACACCTTC
TRBD1	TRBV5-4	15	-	TRBJ2-1	CASSKTGTGGNEQFF	TGTGCCAGCAGCAAAACCGGGACAGGGGGCAATGAGCAGTTCTTC
-	TRBV9	14	-	TRBJ2-3	CASSVGADTDTQYF	TGTGCCAGCAGCGTAGGGGCAGACACAGATACGCAGTATTTT
TRBD1	TRBV28	15	-	TRBJ2-7	CASRTGEPSSYEQYF	TGTGCCAGCAGGACAGGGGAGCCATCCTCCTACGAGCAGTACTTC
-	TRBV7-9	15	-	TRBJ1-2	CASSLVARSNYGYTF	TGTGCCAGCAGCTTAGTAGCGCGGTCGAACTATGGCTACACCTTC
-	TRBV19	13	few	TRBJ1-2	CASSRGTSYGYTF	TGTGCCAGTAGCCGCGGCACGAGCTATGGCTACACCTTC
TRBD2	TRBV18	16	-	TRBJ2-3	CASSPGLAPREDTQYF	TGTGCCAGCTCTCCTGGACTAGCTCCCCGGGAAGATACGCAGTATTTT
-	TRBV6-1	13	-	TRBJ2-7	CASSESGWSEQYF	TGTGCCAGCAGTGAATCAGGGTGGTCCGAGCAGTACTTC
TRBD1	TRBV5-1	19	-	TRBJ1-2	CASSSRYRDREISIYGYTF	TGCGCCAGCAGCTCACGCTACCGGGACAGGGAGATCTCTATCTATGGCTACACCTTC
TRBD2	TRBV14	15	-	TRBJ2-7	CASSPLAGISYEQYF	TGTGCCAGCAGCCCTCTAGCGGGGATCTCCTACGAGCAGTACTTC
TRBD1	TRBV2	19	-	TRBJ1-4	CASSEVARQGTSTNEKLFF	TGTGCCAGCAGCGAAGTCGCACGACAGGGGACCTCAACTAATGAAAAACTGTTTTTT
TRBD1	TRBV5-1	14	-	TRBJ2-5	CASSPTGDKETQYF	TGCGCCAGCAGCCCGACAGGGGATAAAGAGACCCAGTACTTC
-	TRBV28	14	-	TRBJ2-2	CASSFVELTGELFF	TGTGCCAGCAGTTTCGTGGAGCTCACCGGGGAGCTGTTTTTT
-	TRBV6-1	15	-	TRBJ1-2	CASSSGTQRLGGYTF	TGTGCCAGCAGCTCCGGGACACAGAGGTTGGGTGGCTACACCTTC
-	TRBV5-1	16	-	TRBJ2-7	CASSLAERTPAYEQYF	TGCGCCAGCAGCTTGGCCGAGCGGACCCCGGCCTACGAGCAGTACTTC
-	TRBV19	12	few	TRBJ1-1	CASSMGGTEAFF	TGTGCCAGTAGTATGGGGGGCACTGAAGCTTTCTTT
TRBD2	TRBV6-1	13	-	TRBJ2-5	CASSSSGRETQYF	TGTGCCAGCAGTAGTAGCGGGAGAGAGACCCAGTACTTC
TRBD2	TRBV5-4	16	-	TRBJ2-3	CASSLEGLAGVDTQYF	TGTGCCAGCAGCTTGGAGGGACTAGCGGGAGTTGATACGCAGTATTTT
-	TRBV6-1	13	-	TRBJ1-1	CASSEALLAGAFF	TGTGCCAGCAGTGAAGCGCTTCTGGCGGGGGCTTTCTTT
-	TRBV5-1	13	few	TRBJ2-1	CASSLGSYNEQFF	TGCGCCAGCAGCTTGGGGAGTTACAATGAGCAGTTCTTC
-	TRBV18	15	-	TRBJ1-1	CASSPGLAMNTEAFF	TGTGCCAGCTCACCAGGGCTGGCGATGAACACTGAAGCTTTCTTT
-	TRBV5-4	17	-	TRBJ2-4	CASSGSNQDRSKNIQYF	TGTGCCAGCAGCGGATCAAATCAAGACAGGTCCAAAAACATTCAGTACTTC
-	TRBV10-1	12	-	TRBJ2-1	CASSGPGSEQFF	TGCGCCAGCAGTGGGCCGGGAAGTGAGCAGTTCTTC
TRBD2	TRBV27	20	-	TRBJ2-3	CASSPLSLPGLAGVADTQYF	TGTGCCAGCAGTCCGCTAAGCTTACCGGGACTAGCGGGAGTCGCAGATACGCAGTATTTT
TRBD1	TRBV5-6	18	-	TRBJ1-2	CASSLPGQGPLSSYGYTF	TGTGCCAGCAGCTTACCGGGACAGGGCCCCCTTTCTTCCTATGGCTACACCTTC
TRBD2	TRBV19	17	-	TRBJ2-7	CASSPGLAGAEYYEQYF	TGTGCCAGTAGCCCCGGACTAGCGGGGGCCGAGTACTACGAGCAGTACTTC
TRBD2	TRBV7-8	20	-	TRBJ2-2	CASSLTGLAGLTPNTGELFF	TGTGCCAGCAGCTTAACCGGACTAGCGGGGCTCACGCCCAACACCGGGGAGCTGTTTTTT
TRBD2	TRBV5-1	15	-	TRBJ2-7	CASSLALAGEYEQYF	TGCGCCAGCAGCTTGGCCCTAGCGGGAGAGTACGAGCAGTACTTC
-	TRBV11-2	15	few	TRBJ2-7	CASSFGRGKTYEQYF	TGTGCCAGCAGCTTTGGACGGGGGAAAACATACGAGCAGTACTTC
TRBD1	TRBV11-2	14	-	TRBJ1-6	CASEWTGANSPLHF	TGTGCCAGCGAATGGACAGGGGCCAATTCACCCCTCCACTTT
-	TRBV5-1	13	-	TRBJ2-3	CASTSRTSDTQYF	TGCGCCAGCACCAGCAGGACTTCAGATACGCAGTATTTT